This record looks at one T cell receptor beta chain sequence and its context. Its antigen is not identified. TCRdb's copy holds only in-frame clones and misses some; the assay was immunoSEQ multiplex PCR. The sample consists of 150,000 or so clones, 86% of them appearing once. The data stem from a study of T cell responses to AZD1222 COVID-19 vaccine. This CDR3 has 20 residues. Study-level findings and limits: Clonal diversity was possibly underestimated, and the donors were mostly white British, with more females. Among those given AZD1222, only five or six were seropositive at baseline. Increases in Spike-specific TCR breadth and depth were seen after two AZD1222 doses.

V usage is TRBV21-1 and J usage is TRBJ2-7; the D segment call TRBD2 is taken from the table without a DNA check. TRBV21-1 corresponds to a pseudogene. This TCR derives from an adult in good health. The sample in question was peripheral blood, obtained on day 0 of MenACWY control vaccination. For the CDR3, the DNA is TGTGCCAGCAGCAAAAGAGGCGAGCGGGAGAATCGAAGCGCCTCCTACGAGCAGTACTTC. Translating it yields CASSKRGERENRSASYEQYF.